The table lists the clone carrying this T cell receptor (beta chain) with a few counts. Its antigen is currently unknown. The data stem from a study of response to subunit inactivated influenza vaccine. From the RT-PCR reads, TCRdb called clonotypes with MiXCR, one entry per CDR3 protein. The data hold hundreds of thousands of distinct CDR3 sequences, with 14% observed a single time. Regarding the study as a whole: The authors proposed limited new T cell recruitment per seasonal influenza vaccination.

The CDR3 has 14 residues. The J segment lost 6 bases and the V segment lost 6 bases, leaving 7 bases of the junction unmatched. Germline V gene data show CDR1 as MGHDK and CDR2 as SYGVNS. The chain couples TRBV25-1 to TRBJ1-5, with TRBD1 identical over 8 bases. The sample was PBMCs from blood, taken around 15 days before vaccination. The source is a man aged 50-60 years who received an inactivated influenza vaccine. The CDR3 bases are TGTGCCAGCAGCGGACAGGGAAAGGCTCAGCCCCAGCATTTT. This translates into CASSGQGKAQPQHF.